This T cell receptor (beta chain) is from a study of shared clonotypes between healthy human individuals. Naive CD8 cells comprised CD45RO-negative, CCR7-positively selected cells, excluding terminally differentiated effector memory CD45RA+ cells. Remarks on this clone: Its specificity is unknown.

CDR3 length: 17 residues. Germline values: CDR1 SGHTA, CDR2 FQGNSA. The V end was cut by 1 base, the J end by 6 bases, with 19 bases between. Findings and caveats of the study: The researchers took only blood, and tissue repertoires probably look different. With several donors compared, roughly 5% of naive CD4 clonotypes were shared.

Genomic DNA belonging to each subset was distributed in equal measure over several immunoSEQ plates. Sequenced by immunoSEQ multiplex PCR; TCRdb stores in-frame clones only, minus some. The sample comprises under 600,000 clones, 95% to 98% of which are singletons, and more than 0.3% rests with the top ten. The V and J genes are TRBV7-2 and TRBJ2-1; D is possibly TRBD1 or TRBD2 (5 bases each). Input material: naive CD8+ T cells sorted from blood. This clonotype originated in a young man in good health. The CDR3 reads CASSLGFWDEPLNEQFF. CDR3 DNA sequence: TGTGCCAGCAGCTTAGGGTTTTGGGACGAGCCCCTCAATGAGCAGTTCTTC.